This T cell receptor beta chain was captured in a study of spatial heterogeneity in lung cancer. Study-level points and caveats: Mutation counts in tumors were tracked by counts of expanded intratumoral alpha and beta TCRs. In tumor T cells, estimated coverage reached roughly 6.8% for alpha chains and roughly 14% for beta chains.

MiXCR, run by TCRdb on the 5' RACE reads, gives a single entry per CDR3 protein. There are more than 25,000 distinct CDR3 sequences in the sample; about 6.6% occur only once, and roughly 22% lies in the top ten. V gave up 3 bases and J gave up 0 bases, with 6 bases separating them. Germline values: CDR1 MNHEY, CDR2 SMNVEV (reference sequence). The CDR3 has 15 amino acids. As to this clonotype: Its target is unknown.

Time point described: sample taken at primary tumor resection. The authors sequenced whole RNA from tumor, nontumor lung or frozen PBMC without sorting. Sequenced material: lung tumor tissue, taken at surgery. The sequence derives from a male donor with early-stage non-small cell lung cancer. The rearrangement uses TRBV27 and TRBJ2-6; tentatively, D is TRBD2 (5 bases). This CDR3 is CASSFRDSGANVLTF. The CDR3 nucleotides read TGTGCCAGCAGTTTTCGGGACTCTGGGGCCAACGTCCTGACTTTC.